The rows below give T cell receptor beta chains drawn from one sample of a study of breast tumors, draining lymph nodes, adjacent tissues. MiXCR was run by TCRdb on the multiplex PCR reads, yielding one entry per CDR3 protein. The sample shows 14,000 to 15,000 distinct CDR3 sequences, over 45% of them seen only once. Material: tumor-adjacent breast tissue. The receptors shown here come from a female donor with breast cancer. Some clones in this sample may be carry-over from other donors' samples. Both conserved end residues are part of each CDR3. D genes are given only for firm matches. The size of a clone is reported for some rows only, either as once, few or many, or as a class for expanded clones.

cdr3_length,v_call,j_call,clone_size,d_call,cdr3_aa,cdr3_nt
15,TRBV10-1,TRBJ2-3,many,.,CASSESGRDTDTQYF,TGCGCCAGCAGTGAGTCCGGACGGGATACAGATACGCAGTATTTT
14,TRBV19,TRBJ2-7,.,TRBD1,CASSPGQGNYEQYF,TGTGCCAGTAGTCCGGGACAGGGGAACTACGAGCAGTACTTC
15,TRBV7-9,TRBJ1-4,.,.,CASSLGEATNEKLFF,TGTGCCAGCAGCTTAGGGGAGGCAACTAATGAAAAACTGTTTTTT
12,TRBV7-9,TRBJ2-2,.,.,CASSLDTGELFF,TGTGCCAGCAGCTTGGACACCGGGGAGCTGTTTTTT
15,TRBV7-3,TRBJ2-7,.,TRBD2,CASSLASSGAYEQYF,TGTGCCAGCAGCTTAGCGTCTAGCGGAGCCTACGAGCAGTACTTC
16,TRBV9,TRBJ1-3,.,TRBD1,CASSDGTGNYGYTIYF,TGTGCCAGCAGCGACGGGACAGGGAACTATGGCTACACCATATATTTT
13,TRBV20-1,TRBJ2-7,.,TRBD2,CSAMWTSGGSQYF,TGCAGTGCTATGTGGACTAGCGGGGGAAGTCAGTACTTC
17,TRBV19,TRBJ2-1,.,TRBD2,CASRRRIAGGPGNEQFF,TGTGCCAGTAGGAGGCGAATAGCGGGAGGGCCTGGCAATGAGCAGTTCTTC
13,TRBV20-1,TRBJ1-5,medium-sized,.,CSASRLQGQPQHF,TGCAGTGCTAGTCGTCTGCAGGGTCAGCCCCAGCATTTT
16,TRBV20-1,TRBJ2-3,few,.,CSARDRVSLGTDTQYF,TGCAGTGCTAGAGATCGGGTCTCATTGGGCACAGATACGCAGTATTTT
18,TRBV4-1,TRBJ2-1,.,TRBD1,CASSQDNRGYGSYNEQFF,TGCGCCAGCAGCCAAGATAACAGGGGATATGGCTCCTACAATGAGCAGTTCTTC
19,TRBV15,TRBJ2-1,.,TRBD1,CATSSLARRSGGLDNEQFF,TGTGCCACCAGCAGCTTGGCCCGGAGGTCAGGGGGTTTGGACAATGAGCAGTTCTTC
15,TRBV6-6,TRBJ2-2,.,.,CASTGGGEKPGELFF,TGTGCCAGCACAGGAGGCGGGGAAAAACCCGGGGAGCTGTTTTTT
16,TRBV7-9,TRBJ2-1,.,TRBD1,CASSLDRGWDYNEQFF,TGTGCCAGCAGCCTCGACAGGGGATGGGACTACAATGAGCAGTTCTTC
15,TRBV10-3,TRBJ1-2,medium-sized,TRBD1,CAISLQTGGGYGYTF,TGTGCCATCAGTTTACAAACAGGGGGAGGCTATGGCTACACCTTC
14,TRBV19,TRBJ1-5,few,.,CASLALKSNQPQHF,TGTGCCAGTCTCGCGTTGAAGAGCAATCAGCCCCAGCATTTT
14,TRBV18,TRBJ2-5,many,.,CASSLGLQQETQYF,TGTGCCAGCTCACTCGGCCTCCAGCAAGAGACCCAGTACTTC
13,TRBV7-9,TRBJ1-3,.,.,CASSDTTGNTIYF,TGTGCCAGCAGCGACACAACCGGAAACACCATATATTTT
13,TRBV6-2/TRBV6-3,TRBJ1-2,many,TRBD1,CASKTGTGSGYTF,TGTGCCAGCAAAACGGGGACAGGCTCTGGCTACACCTTC
14,TRBV4-3,TRBJ1-2,.,.,CASSQDARGYGYTF,TGCGCCAGCAGCCAAGACGCCAGGGGATATGGCTACACCTTC
16,TRBV7-9,TRBJ2-2,.,.,CASSLSRDTNTGELFF,TGTGCCAGCAGCTTATCTCGGGATACGAACACCGGGGAGCTGTTTTTT
14,TRBV5-5,TRBJ1-4,.,.,CASSLEGEDEKLFF,TGTGCCAGCAGCTTGGAGGGGGAGGATGAAAAACTGTTTTTT
12,TRBV28,TRBJ2-2,medium-sized,.,CASTINTGELFF,TGTGCCAGCACAATTAACACCGGGGAGCTGTTTTTT
16,TRBV7-6,TRBJ2-6,medium-sized,.,CASSPEVLGGANVLTF,TGTGCCAGCAGCCCCGAGGTGCTGGGAGGGGCCAACGTCCTGACTTTC
13,TRBV3-1,TRBJ2-7,.,.,CAGSLTRGYEQYF,TGTGCCGGCAGCCTTACAAGGGGCTACGAGCAGTACTTC
17,TRBV6-1,TRBJ2-7,many,TRBD2,CASSAGCAGGLKYEQYF,TGTGCCAGCAGTGCAGGATGTGCGGGGGGGCTTAAATACGAGCAGTACTTC
16,TRBV9,TRBJ2-5,.,TRBD1,CASSESGGGHQETQYF,TGTGCCAGCAGCGAATCAGGGGGCGGTCACCAAGAGACCCAGTACTTC
16,TRBV6-5,TRBJ1-2,few,.,CACSHSAGPQWDGYTF,TGTGCCTGCAGTCACTCGGCAGGCCCTCAGTGGGATGGCTACACCTTC
15,TRBV7-2,TRBJ2-7,once,TRBD2,CASSKEAGGSYEQYF,TGTGCCAGCAGCAAAGAGGCGGGAGGTTCCTACGAGCAGTACTTC
13,TRBV20-1,TRBJ2-5,medium-sized,TRBD2,CSARLAGVRAQYF,TGCAGTGCTAGACTAGCGGGGGTTAGAGCCCAGTACTTC
13,TRBV6-4,TRBJ1-1,.,.,CASSGSERGEAFF,TGTGCCAGCAGTGGCTCAGAAAGGGGTGAAGCTTTCTTT
14,TRBV2,TRBJ1-5,medium-sized,TRBD1,CASGGTVERGPQHF,TGTGCCAGCGGGGGGACAGTAGAAAGGGGGCCCCAGCATTTT
12,TRBV20-1,TRBJ2-1,.,.,CSARDERNEQFF,TGCAGTGCTAGAGATGAGAGAAATGAGCAGTTCTTC
16,TRBV4-2,TRBJ2-1,once,TRBD1,CASSQLTGGPSYEQFF,TGTGCCAGCAGCCAGCTTACAGGGGGGCCCTCCTATGAGCAGTTCTTC
15,TRBV28,TRBJ2-2,many,.,CASTSETGPTGELFF,TGTGCCAGCACTTCAGAGACAGGCCCCACCGGGGAGCTGTTTTTT
16,TRBV2,TRBJ2-3,.,TRBD1,CASSGGQGLGYDTQYF,TGTGCCAGCTCTGGGGGACAGGGGTTAGGTTACGATACGCAGTATTTT
14,TRBV2,TRBJ1-6,.,TRBD1,CASSVTGNDSPLHF,TGTGCCAGCAGCGTGACAGGGAATGATTCACCCCTCCACTTT
12,TRBV20-1,TRBJ1-6,.,TRBD1,CSAGQGSSPLHF,TGCAGTGCTGGACAGGGAAGTTCACCCCTCCACTTT
17,TRBV27,TRBJ2-2,many,.,CASSLFPGTPNTGELFF,TGTGCCAGCAGTCTCTTCCCCGGGACCCCTAACACCGGGGAGCTGTTTTTT
14,TRBV7-9,TRBJ1-4,.,.,CASSLVGTNEKLLF,TGTGCCAGCAGCTTAGTTGGAACTAATGAAAAACTGCTTTTT
16,TRBV5-1,TRBJ2-5,many,TRBD2,CASSTERGRLQETQYF,TGCGCCAGCAGCACAGAGCGGGGGAGATTACAAGAGACCCAGTACTTC
20,TRBV7-8,TRBJ2-1,few,.,CASSIYLCSVVGTLPNEQFF,.
12,TRBV2,TRBJ2-2,once,TRBD2,CASRGGTGELFF,TGTGCCAGCAGGGGGGGGACCGGGGAGCTGTTTTTT
17,TRBV7-2,TRBJ2-5,medium-sized,TRBD2,CASSLARGGAAQETQYF,TGTGCCAGCAGCTTAGCGCGCGGGGGGGCGGCACAAGAGACCCAGTACTTC